Below are 32 T cell receptor beta chains sequenced from a single sample in a study of beta chain features in type 1 diabetes. Study-level findings and limits: Shorter TCRB CDR3s, moderately but significantly so, marked every one of the four CD4+ subsets in Type 1 diabetes patients.

TCRB transcripts that were expressed got sequenced, as all of the isolated RNA had been reverse transcribed. Measured with immunoSEQ multiplex PCR; TCRdb has only the in-frame clones, and not every one. The sample carries some 660,000 clones, around 15% recorded once. Their recognized antigens are unknown. Sequenced material: naive CD4+ T cells from blood. These receptors were collected from a man aged 18 to 30 with type 1 diabetes.

The chain has TRBV7-3 and TRBJ2-5; D is ambiguous. Trimming left V 2 bases short and J 3 bases short, with 7 bases between. The CDR3 is made up of 13 amino acids. Germline assignment: CDR1 SGHTA and CDR2 FQGTGA. CDR3 amino acids: CASSLWGEETQYF. The CDR3 nucleotides are TGTGCCAGCAGCTTATGGGGTGAAGAGACCCAGTACTTC.

This chain joins TRBV7-2 and TRBJ2-3, with 8 bases aligning to TRBD1. The CDR3 is made up of 15 amino acids. V was clipped by 0 bases and J by 15 bases; unmatched bases: 14. Germline V gives CDR1 SGHTA, CDR2 FQGNSA. Here the CDR3 DNA reads TGTGCCAGCAGCTTAGCCCAGAGTGCCGGGACAGGTGGCTATTTT. Its protein is CASSLAQSAGTGGYF.

This chain uses TRBV7-2 with TRBJ2-3, with D perhaps matching TRBD2 (5 bases). The CDR3 sequence is 16 residues long. The germline CDR1 and CDR2 sequences are SGHTA and FQGNSA. The V and J ends lost 5 bases and 3 bases respectively, with 18 bases between them. CDR3 in DNA: TGTGCCAGCAGCCCCTCGTCGTCTAGCAGAACAGATACGCAGTATTTT. Translated: CASSPSSSSRTDTQYF.

This clone has just a few counts. The V and J genes are TRBV6-5 and TRBJ2-3, with unresolved D. V lost 11 bases to trimming and J lost 2 bases, with 11 bases between them. CDR1 and CDR2 (germline): MNHEY, SVGAGI. This CDR3 is 12 amino acids long. CDR3 bases: TGTGCCTCGAGTAGACTCACAGATACGCAGTATTTT. This translates into CASSRLTDTQYF.

This clone came up a few times. The chain joins TRBV5-1 to TRBJ1-4; maybe TRBD1 (6 bases). Germline V gene data show CDR1 as SGHRS and CDR2 as YFSETQ. V lost 0 bases to trimming and J lost 8 bases, with 11 bases between them. The CDR3 loop spans 14 amino acids. The CDR3 nucleotides are TGCGCCAGCAGCTTGGACAGGGCGCCCGAAAAACTGTTTTTT. The encoded protein is CASSLDRAPEKLFF. Variable domain in full (rest from reference TRBV5-1 and TRBJ1-4): KAGVTQTPRYLIKTRGQQVTLSCSPISGHRSVSWYQQTPGQGLQFLFEYFSETQRNKGNFPGRFSGRQFSNSRSEMNVSTLELGDSALYLCASSLDRAPEKLFFGSGTQLSVL.

The chain employs TRBV2 and TRBJ1-1; D is possibly TRBD1 (6 bases). CDR3 length equals 14 residues. Trimming took 7 bases from V and 3 from J, leaving 15 bases between them. CDR1 SNHLY and CDR2 FYNNEI come from the germline V gene. CDR3 protein: CASTGDIRDTEAFF. CDR3 bases: TGTGCCAGCACTGGGGACATAAGGGACACTGAAGCTTTCTTT.

The chain's CDR3 is CSVERSRRVSYNEQFF. The CDR3 DNA sequence: TGCAGCGTTGAGAGGAGTCGGAGGGTCTCCTACAATGAGCAGTTCTTC. The chain combines TRBV29-1 with TRBJ2-1; D might be TRBD2 (6 bases). The V end lost 3 bases, the J end lost 0 bases, and 15 bases lay between the germline ends. CDR3 length equals 16 residues. In germline, CDR1 is SQVTM, CDR2 ANQGSEA.

The rearrangement links TRBV15 to TRBJ2-7, with unresolved D. Deletions cut 5 bases from V and 6 bases from J, with 14 bases between. Germline loops: CDR1 LNHNV, CDR2 YYDKDF (reference sequence). This CDR3 is built from 13 residues. Written as DNA, the CDR3 is TGTGCCACCAGCGTGAGGCGGATCTCCGAGCAGTACTTC. This codes for CATSVRRISEQYF.

There are a few counts of this clone. CDR3 loop: CASSLAGRRSDGYTF. The CDR3 DNA reads TGTGCCAGCAGCTTAGCCGGACGGCGATCCGATGGCTACACCTTC. The V gene is TRBV11-1, the J gene TRBJ1-2; D is unresolved. Germline CDR1 is SGHAT and CDR2 is FQDESV (reference sequence). The V gene lost 0 bases and the J gene lost 6 bases, with 14 bases spanning the gap. This CDR3 contains 15 residues.

V gene TRBV7-9 combines with J gene TRBJ2-7; possibly TRBD1 for D (5 bases). Trimming removed 2 bases from V and 2 bases from J, with 16 bases in between. The germline gives CDR1 SEHNR, CDR2 FQNEAQ (reference sequence). The CDR3 runs to 16 residues. The CDR3 loop reads CASSLFTGGQPYEQYF. CDR3 bases: TGTGCCAGCAGCTTATTTACGGGTGGACAACCCTACGAGCAGTACTTC.

The chain joins TRBV2 to TRBJ2-6; no reliable D call. V shed 8 bases and J shed 2 bases, with 10 bases lying between them. This CDR3 has 14 amino acids. Germline CDR1 is SNHLY and CDR2 is FYNNEI. In DNA, the CDR3 is TGTGCCAGCTCCCCCGAAGCTGGGGCCAACGTCCTGACTTTC. Its protein is CASSPEAGANVLTF.

CDR3 bases: TGTGCCATCAGTGAGCGGGCAGGTTCTCCCTCTGGAAACACCATATATTTT. Translation gives CAISERAGSPSGNTIYF. The genes are TRBV10-3 and TRBJ1-3, with D hard to call. V was trimmed by 2 bases and J by 0 bases, leaving 14 bases between them. CDR1 and CDR2 from the germline V gene are ENHRY and SYGVKD. The CDR3 length is 17 residues.

This clone appeared a few times. V is TRBV29-1 and J is TRBJ2-1, with D tentatively TRBD1 (5 bases). The CDR3 has 13 residues. The germline CDR1 and CDR2 sequences are SQVTM and ANQGSEA. The ends were cut back, 4 bases at V and 2 bases at J, with 9 bases in the middle. The CDR3 loop reads CSVAGNPYNEQFF. Here the CDR3 DNA reads TGCAGCGTTGCAGGGAACCCCTACAATGAGCAGTTCTTC.

V is TRBV2 and J is TRBJ2-5, with D maybe TRBD1 (6 bases). Between the trimmed V and J ends, which lost 3 bases and 11 bases, there was a span of 22 bases. Germline V gives CDR1 SNHLY, CDR2 FYNNEI. The CDR3 is made up of 15 amino acids. CDR3 residues: CASSEIRVFEGEQYF. Here the CDR3 DNA reads TGTGCCAGCAGTGAGATTCGGGTTTTTGAGGGGGAGCAGTACTTC.

The chain recombines TRBV11-2 with TRBJ1-1, with unresolved D. Germline CDR1 SGHAT, CDR2 FQNNGV. The V end was cut by 2 bases, the J end by 5 bases, with 9 bases between. The CDR3 length is 13 residues. CDR3 in amino acids: CASSLLGITEAFF. The CDR3 coding sequence is TGTGCCAGCAGCTTATTGGGAATAACTGAAGCTTTCTTT.

This clone was seen a few times. Compared with germline, one end of the junction differs, possibly owing to a read error. V gene TRBV30 combines with J gene TRBJ2-7; D remains unclear. The CDR3 is 15 amino acids. In germline, CDR1 is GTSNPN, CDR2 SVGIG (reference sequence). As DNA, the CDR3 is TGTGCCTGGAGTGTACCAGGTATCGGCTCCAACGAGCAGTACTTC. Translated, it gives CAWSVPGIGSNEQYF. The entire variable domain, with the rest obtained from reference TRBV30 and TRBJ2-7, is as follows: SQTIHQWPATLVQPVGSPLSLECTVEGTSNPNLYWYRQAAGRGLQLLFYSVGIGQISSEVPQNLSASRPQDRQFILSSKKLLLSDSGFYLCAWSVPGIGSNEQYFGPGTRLTVT.

J is TRBJ2-5 and V is TRBV5-4; 7 nucleotides agree with TRBD2. Germline CDR1 and CDR2: SGHNT and YYREEE (reference sequence). V was clipped by 4 bases and J by 1 base; unmatched bases: 10. The CDR3 length is 16 residues. For the CDR3, the DNA is TGTGCCAGCAGCGCGGGACTATCGGAACCCCAAGAGACCCAGTACTTC. It is translated as CASSAGLSEPQETQYF.

Only a few counts were recorded for this clone. The chain links TRBV7-9 to TRBJ1-1; the match to TRBD1 covers 7 bases. CDR3 length: 14 amino acids. CDR1 and CDR2 (germline): SEHNR, FQNEAQ (reference sequence). Losses at the gene ends were 0 bases for V and 7 bases for J; bases not matched to a gene: 5. The CDR3 DNA follows: TGTGCCAGCAGCTTAGCAGGGGGCGTCAATGAAGCTTTCTTT. Encoded protein: CASSLAGGVNEAFF.

This clone was seen more than once but under ten times. V gene TRBV7-2 combines with J gene TRBJ2-2, with D maybe TRBD2 (6 bases). The CDR3 length is 16 residues. Trimming shortened V by 1 base and J by 3 bases, and 12 bases separated the two germline ends. The V gene's germline CDR1 is SGHTA and CDR2 FQGNSA. CDR3 residues: CASSLEILAYTGELFF. In nucleotides, the CDR3 is TGTGCCAGCAGCTTAGAAATCCTAGCGTACACCGGGGAGCTGTTTTTT. The full variable domain, rest sourced from reference TRBV7-2 and TRBJ2-2, is GAGVSQSPSNKVTEKGKDVELRCDPISGHTALYWYRQSLGQGLEFLIYFQGNSAPDKSGLPSDRFSAERTGGSVSTLTIQRTQQEDSAVYLCASSLEILAYTGELFFGEGSRLTVL.

This rearrangement joins TRBV14 to TRBJ2-2, with D uncertain. Germline V gives CDR1 SGHDN, CDR2 FVKESK. The CDR3 consists of 13 residues. Trimming left V 3 bases short and J 7 bases short, with 9 bases between. The CDR3 loop is CASSHYLGGELFF. The CDR3 DNA reads TGTGCCAGCAGCCATTACCTGGGCGGGGAGCTGTTTTTT. Looking up the rest from reference TRBV14 and TRBJ2-2 gives the full variable domain: EAGVTQFPSHSVIEKGQTVTLRCDPISGHDNLYWYRRVMGKEIKFLLHFVKESKQDESGMPNNRFLAERTGGTYSTLKVQPAELEDSGVYFCASSHYLGGELFFGEGSRLTVL.

V usage is TRBV5-4 and J usage is TRBJ2-1; 8 positions agree with TRBD2. The CDR3 totals 15 residues. Trimming removed 0 bases from V and 6 bases from J; junction bases left unmatched: 5. CDR1 SGHNT and CDR2 YYREEE come from the germline V gene (reference sequence). For the CDR3, the DNA is TGTGCCAGCAGCTTGGTAGCGGGATTGGGCAATGAGCAGTTCTTC. This encodes CASSLVAGLGNEQFF.

The rearrangement joins TRBV29-1 to TRBJ2-7; D is possibly TRBD1 or TRBD2 (5 bases each). The ends were cut back, 6 bases at V and 7 bases at J, with 22 bases in the middle. Germline V gene sequence: CDR1 SQVTM, CDR2 ANQGSEA. The CDR3 spans 14 residues. The CDR3 bases are TGCAGCGTCTCGGTAGGGACCGTACTGGGTGAGCAGTACTTC. Translated, it gives CSVSVGTVLGEQYF.

Only a few counts were recorded for this clone. This chain connects TRBV27 to TRBJ1-1; D gene ambiguous. The CDR3 extends over 14 amino acids. The germline CDR1 and CDR2 sequences are MNHEY and SMNVEV (reference sequence). Trimming took off 3 bases at V and 7 bases at J, with 15 bases between the two ends. The CDR3 protein is CASSFYGLGGEAFF. Here the CDR3 DNA reads TGTGCCAGCAGTTTCTATGGACTCGGTGGTGAAGCTTTCTTT.

This clone appeared a few times. The J gene is TRBJ2-3, the V gene TRBV28; D is unresolved. CDR1 is MDHEN, CDR2 SYDVKM, per germline. The V gene lost 1 base and the J gene lost 4 bases, with 6 bases spanning the gap. The CDR3 runs to 13 residues. As DNA, the CDR3 is TGTGCCAGCAGTTTATCCACGCCAGATACGCAGTATTTT. Residues: CASSLSTPDTQYF. The whole variable domain, filled in from reference TRBV28 and TRBJ2-3, reads DVKVTQSSRYLVKRTGEKVFLECVQDMDHENMFWYRQDPGLGLRLIYFSYDVKMKEKGDIPEGYSVSREKKERFSLILESASTNQTSMYLCASSLSTPDTQYFGPGTRLTVL.

Only a few counts were recorded for this clone. The chain links TRBV30 to TRBJ2-3; TRBD1 agrees at 9 bases. Losses at the gene ends were 8 bases for V and 0 bases for J; bases not matched to a gene: 6. Germline CDR1 is GTSNPN and CDR2 is SVGIG (reference sequence). CDR3 length: 14 amino acids. The CDR3 protein is CAAGQGRSTDTQYF. CDR3 DNA sequence: TGTGCCGCGGGACAGGGTCGGAGCACAGATACGCAGTATTTT.

This clone was detected only a few times. The chain uses TRBV5-6 and TRBJ1-5; weak D call: TRBD1 (5 bases). CDR1 is SGHDT, CDR2 YYEEEE, per germline. Trimming cost V 2 bases and J 4 bases, with 10 bases left between them. The CDR3 totals 14 residues. The CDR3 sequence: CASSLVGGNQPQHF. The CDR3 coding sequence is TGTGCCAGCAGCTTAGTGGGGGGAAATCAGCCCCAGCATTTT.

In this sample, this clone turned up a few times. The chain joins TRBV19 to TRBJ2-3; a possible D gene is TRBD2 (6 bases). Germline loops: CDR1 LNHDA, CDR2 SQIVND (reference sequence). This CDR3 comprises 14 residues. V lost 5 bases to trimming and J lost 5 bases, with 14 bases between them. CDR3 sequence reads: CASSRRDQGDTQYF. Here the CDR3 DNA reads TGTGCCAGTAGTCGGCGGGATCAGGGAGATACGCAGTATTTT.

The chain couples TRBV7-9 to TRBJ2-7; D is perhaps TRBD1 or TRBD2 (5 bases each). The length of the CDR3 is 13 residues. V lost 3 bases and J 3 bases, leaving 9 bases between the germline ends. Germline V gene data show CDR1 as SEHNR and CDR2 as FQNEAQ (reference sequence). CDR3 DNA sequence: TGTGCCAGCAGCTTGGGGGACGGCTACGAGCAGTACTTC. This translates into CASSLGDGYEQYF.

V usage is TRBV4-3 and J usage is TRBJ2-5, with 10 bases that match TRBD2. The CDR3 sequence is 16 residues long. Germline trimming cut 4 bases from V and 3 bases from J; bases unmatched to any gene: 8. CDR1 LGHNA and CDR2 YSLEER come from the germline V gene. The CDR3 DNA sequence: TGCGCCAGCAGCCGCAGCCTAGCGGGAGTCGAAGAGACCCAGTACTTC. Its translation: CASSRSLAGVEETQYF.

The V gene is TRBV20-1, the J gene TRBJ2-5; D gene unclear. CDR3 length equals 11 residues. The germline gives CDR1 DFQATT, CDR2 SNEGSKA (reference sequence). Trimming removed 4 bases at V and 2 bases at J, with 5 bases between. The CDR3 loop reads CSATKQETQYF. CDR3 DNA sequence: TGCAGTGCTACGAAGCAAGAGACCCAGTACTTC.

This clone has a handful of counts. The V gene is TRBV2, the J gene TRBJ2-3; D ambiguous. The germline V gene encodes CDR1 SNHLY and CDR2 FYNNEI. V lost 6 bases and J 2 bases, leaving 6 bases between the germline ends. This CDR3 is 12 amino acids long. This CDR3 reads CASSTSTDTQYF. In DNA, the CDR3 is TGTGCCAGCAGCACTTCCACAGATACGCAGTATTTT.

This clone was counted once. The V gene is TRBV7-3, the J gene TRBJ2-1; TRBD1 agrees at 7 bases. Looked up from germline, CDR1 is SGHTA and CDR2 is FQGTGA. The CDR3 contains 16 residues. Trimming took 1 base from V and 0 from J; bases not matched to a gene: 3. The CDR3 region is CASSLKGQSSYNEQFF. The DNA of the CDR3 is TGTGCCAGCAGCTTAAAGGGACAGAGCTCCTACAATGAGCAGTTCTTC. The variable domain in full, completed from reference TRBV7-3 and TRBJ2-1, reads GAGVSQTPSNKVTEKGKYVELRCDPISGHTALYWYRQSLGQGPEFLIYFQGTGAADDSGLPNDRFFAVRPEGSVSTLKIQRTERGDSAVYLCASSLKGQSSYNEQFFGPGTRLTVL.